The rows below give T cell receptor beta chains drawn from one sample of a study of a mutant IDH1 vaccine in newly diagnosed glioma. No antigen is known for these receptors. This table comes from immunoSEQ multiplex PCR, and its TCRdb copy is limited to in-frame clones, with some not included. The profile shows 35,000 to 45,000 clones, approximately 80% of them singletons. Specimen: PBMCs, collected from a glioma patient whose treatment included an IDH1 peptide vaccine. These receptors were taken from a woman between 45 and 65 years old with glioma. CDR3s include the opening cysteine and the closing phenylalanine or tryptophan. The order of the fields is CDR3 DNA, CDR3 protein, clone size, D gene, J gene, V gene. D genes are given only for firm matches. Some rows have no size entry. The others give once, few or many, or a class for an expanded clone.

cdr3_nt: TGCAGCGTTCTACAGAGCACTGAAGCTTTCTTT; cdr3_aa: CSVLQSTEAFF; clone_size: .; d_call: .; j_call: TRBJ1-1; v_call: TRBV29-1
cdr3_nt: TGTGCCAGCAGCTACCTCACGGGGCTCGGCTCCTACGAGCAGTACTTC; cdr3_aa: CASSYLTGLGSYEQYF; clone_size: .; d_call: .; j_call: TRBJ2-7; v_call: TRBV6-5
cdr3_nt: TGTGCCAGTAGTATTTCTAGCGCATTCTCGGGTGAGCAGTTCTTC; cdr3_aa: CASSISSAFSGEQFF; clone_size: .; d_call: .; j_call: TRBJ2-1; v_call: TRBV19
cdr3_nt: TGTGCCAGCACGTGGGGGGGCCTGAACACCGGGGAGCTGTTTTTT; cdr3_aa: CASTWGGLNTGELFF; clone_size: .; d_call: .; j_call: TRBJ2-2; v_call: TRBV18
cdr3_nt: TGTGCCAGCAGCTTAGAGGCAGAAGATACGCAGTATTTT; cdr3_aa: CASSLEAEDTQYF; clone_size: few; d_call: .; j_call: TRBJ2-3; v_call: TRBV7-2
cdr3_nt: TGTGCCAGCAGTCCTACTAGCGGGGGCCACACAGATACGCAGTATTTT; cdr3_aa: CASSPTSGGHTDTQYF; clone_size: .; d_call: TRBD2; j_call: TRBJ2-3; v_call: TRBV5-4
cdr3_nt: TGTGCCAGCAGCTTAGCGATGGGGCAGGGGTACTACGAGCAGTACTTC; cdr3_aa: CASSLAMGQGYYEQYF; clone_size: .; d_call: .; j_call: TRBJ2-7; v_call: TRBV7-9
cdr3_nt: TGTGCCAGCAGAACCCCCGGGCCGAGCTCCTACGAGCAGTACTTC; cdr3_aa: CASRTPGPSSYEQYF; clone_size: .; d_call: .; j_call: TRBJ2-7; v_call: TRBV6-8
cdr3_nt: TGCGCCAGCAGCCCCGGCGGGGGGGGAGGAAACACCATATATTTT; cdr3_aa: CASSPGGGGGNTIYF; clone_size: .; d_call: .; j_call: TRBJ1-3; v_call: TRBV4-1
cdr3_nt: TGTGCCAGCAGCTTAGAGGGCACGAAGCCCCAGCATTTT; cdr3_aa: CASSLEGTKPQHF; clone_size: .; d_call: .; j_call: TRBJ1-5; v_call: TRBV7-2
cdr3_nt: TGTGCCAGCATCAAACGGTGGCAGGGGGCCTACGAGCAGTACTTC; cdr3_aa: CASIKRWQGAYEQYF; clone_size: .; d_call: TRBD1; j_call: TRBJ2-7; v_call: TRBV13
cdr3_nt: TGCGCCAGCAGCCTCACAGAAGGGGGCGTAGAGACCCAGTACTTC; cdr3_aa: CASSLTEGGVETQYF; clone_size: .; d_call: TRBD1; j_call: TRBJ2-5; v_call: TRBV4-1
cdr3_nt: TGTGCCAGCAGCAAAAAGGGGGCGGGATACGAGCAGTACTTC; cdr3_aa: CASSKKGAGYEQYF; clone_size: .; d_call: .; j_call: TRBJ2-7; v_call: TRBV27
cdr3_nt: TGTGCCAGCAGCCAACAGATGGGGCTCGGGGAGACCCAGTACTTC; cdr3_aa: CASSQQMGLGETQYF; clone_size: .; d_call: .; j_call: TRBJ2-5; v_call: TRBV14
cdr3_nt: TGTGCCAGCAGCTTAGTGGCGGGGGCCTACACAGATACGCAGTATTTT; cdr3_aa: CASSLVAGAYTDTQYF; clone_size: .; d_call: .; j_call: TRBJ2-3; v_call: TRBV7-2